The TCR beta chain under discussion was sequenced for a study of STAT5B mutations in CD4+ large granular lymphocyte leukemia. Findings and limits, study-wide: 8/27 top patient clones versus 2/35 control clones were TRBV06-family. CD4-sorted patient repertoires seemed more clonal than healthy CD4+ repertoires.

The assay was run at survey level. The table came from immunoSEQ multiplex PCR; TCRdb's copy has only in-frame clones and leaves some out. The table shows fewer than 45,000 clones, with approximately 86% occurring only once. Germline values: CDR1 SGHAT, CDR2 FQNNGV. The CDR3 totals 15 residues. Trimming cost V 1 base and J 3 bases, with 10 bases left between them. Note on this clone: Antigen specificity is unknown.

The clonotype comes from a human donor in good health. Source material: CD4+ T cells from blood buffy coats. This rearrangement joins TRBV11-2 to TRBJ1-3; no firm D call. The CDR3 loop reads CASSLVVGVGNTIYF. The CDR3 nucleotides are TGTGCCAGCAGCTTAGTGGTCGGGGTTGGAAACACCATATATTTT.